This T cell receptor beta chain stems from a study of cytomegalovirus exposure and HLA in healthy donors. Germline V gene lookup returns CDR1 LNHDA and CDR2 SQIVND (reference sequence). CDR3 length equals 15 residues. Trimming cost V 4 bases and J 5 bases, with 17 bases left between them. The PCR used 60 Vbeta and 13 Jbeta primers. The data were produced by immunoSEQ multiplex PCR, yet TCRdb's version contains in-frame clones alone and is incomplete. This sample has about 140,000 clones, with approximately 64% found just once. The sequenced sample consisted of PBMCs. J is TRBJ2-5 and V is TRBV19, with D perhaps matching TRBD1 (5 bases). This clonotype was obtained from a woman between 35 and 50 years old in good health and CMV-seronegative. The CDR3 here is CASSTDSAGPETQYF. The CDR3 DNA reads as TGTGCCAGTAGTACCGACTCGGCAGGGCCGGAGACCCAGTACTTC.